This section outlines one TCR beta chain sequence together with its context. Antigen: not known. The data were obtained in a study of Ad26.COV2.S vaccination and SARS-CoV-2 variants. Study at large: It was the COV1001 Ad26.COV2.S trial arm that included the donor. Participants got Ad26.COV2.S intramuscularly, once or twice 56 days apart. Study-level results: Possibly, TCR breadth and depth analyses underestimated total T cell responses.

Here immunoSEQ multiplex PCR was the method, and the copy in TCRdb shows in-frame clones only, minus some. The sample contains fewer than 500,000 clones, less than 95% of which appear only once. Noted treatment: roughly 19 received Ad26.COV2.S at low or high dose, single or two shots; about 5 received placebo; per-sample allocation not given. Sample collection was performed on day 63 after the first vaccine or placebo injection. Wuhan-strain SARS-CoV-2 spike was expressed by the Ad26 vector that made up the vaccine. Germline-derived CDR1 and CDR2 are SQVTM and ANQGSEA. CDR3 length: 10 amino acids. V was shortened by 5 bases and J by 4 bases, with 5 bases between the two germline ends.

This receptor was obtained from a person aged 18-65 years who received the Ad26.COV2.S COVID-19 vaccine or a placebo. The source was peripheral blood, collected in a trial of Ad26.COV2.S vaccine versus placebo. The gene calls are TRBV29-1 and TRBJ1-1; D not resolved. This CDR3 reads CSVRGTEAFF. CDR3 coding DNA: TGCAGCGTTCGGGGCACTGAAGCTTTCTTT.